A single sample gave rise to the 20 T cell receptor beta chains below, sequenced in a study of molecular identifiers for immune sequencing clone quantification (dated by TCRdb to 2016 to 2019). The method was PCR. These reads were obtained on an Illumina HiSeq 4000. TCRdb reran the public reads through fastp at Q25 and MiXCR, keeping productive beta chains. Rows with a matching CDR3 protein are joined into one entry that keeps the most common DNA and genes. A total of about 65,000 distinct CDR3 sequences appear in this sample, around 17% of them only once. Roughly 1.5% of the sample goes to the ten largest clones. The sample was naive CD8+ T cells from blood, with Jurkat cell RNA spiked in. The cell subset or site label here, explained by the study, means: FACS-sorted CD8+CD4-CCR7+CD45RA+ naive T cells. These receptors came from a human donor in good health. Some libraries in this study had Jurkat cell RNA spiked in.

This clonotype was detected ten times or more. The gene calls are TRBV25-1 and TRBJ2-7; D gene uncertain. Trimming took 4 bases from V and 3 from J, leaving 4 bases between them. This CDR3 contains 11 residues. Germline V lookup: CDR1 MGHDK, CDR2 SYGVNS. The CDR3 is CASSVFYEQYF. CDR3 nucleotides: TGTGCCAGCAGTGTATTCTACGAGCAGTACTTC.

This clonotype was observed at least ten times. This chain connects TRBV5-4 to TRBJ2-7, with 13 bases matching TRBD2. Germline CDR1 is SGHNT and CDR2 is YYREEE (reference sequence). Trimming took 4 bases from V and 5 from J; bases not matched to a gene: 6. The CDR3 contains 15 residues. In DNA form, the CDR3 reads TGTGCCAGCAGCCTTTGGACTAGCGGGAGCCACGAGCAGTACTTC. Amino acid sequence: CASSLWTSGSHEQYF.

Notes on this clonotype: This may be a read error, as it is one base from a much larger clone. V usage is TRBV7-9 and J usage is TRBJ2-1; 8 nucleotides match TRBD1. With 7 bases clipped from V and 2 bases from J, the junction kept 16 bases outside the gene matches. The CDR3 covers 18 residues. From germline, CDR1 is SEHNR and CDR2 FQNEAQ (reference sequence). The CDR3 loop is CASNSSPGADRAYNEQFF. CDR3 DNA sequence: TGTGCCAGCAACTCGTCCCCGGGGGCGGACAGGGCCTACAATGAGCAGTTCTTC.

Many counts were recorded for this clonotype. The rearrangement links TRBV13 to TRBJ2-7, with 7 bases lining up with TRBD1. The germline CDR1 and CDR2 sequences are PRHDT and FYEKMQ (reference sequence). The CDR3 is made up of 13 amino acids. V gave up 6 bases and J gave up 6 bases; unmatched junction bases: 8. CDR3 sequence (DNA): TGTGCCAGCAGTCTACAGGGGAATGGCGAGCAGTACTTC. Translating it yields CASSLQGNGEQYF.

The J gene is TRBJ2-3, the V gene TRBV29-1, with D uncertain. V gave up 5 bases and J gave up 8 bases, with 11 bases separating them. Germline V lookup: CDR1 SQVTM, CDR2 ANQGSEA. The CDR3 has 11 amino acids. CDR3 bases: TGCAGCGTTAATCTCTCAGGTACGCAGTATTTT. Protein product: CSVNLSGTQYF.

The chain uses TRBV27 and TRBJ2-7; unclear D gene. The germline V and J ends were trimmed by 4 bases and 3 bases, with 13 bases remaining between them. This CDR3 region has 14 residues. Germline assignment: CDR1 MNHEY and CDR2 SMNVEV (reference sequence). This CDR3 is CASSSSPSNYEQYF. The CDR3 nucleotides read TGTGCCAGCAGTTCATCCCCTTCAAACTACGAGCAGTACTTC.

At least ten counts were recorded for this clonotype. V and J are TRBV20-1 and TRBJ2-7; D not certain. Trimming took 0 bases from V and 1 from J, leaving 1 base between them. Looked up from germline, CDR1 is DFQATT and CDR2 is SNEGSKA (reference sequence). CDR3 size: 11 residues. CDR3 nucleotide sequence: TGCAGTGCTAGAGAATCCTACGAGCAGTACTTC. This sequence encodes CSARESYEQYF.

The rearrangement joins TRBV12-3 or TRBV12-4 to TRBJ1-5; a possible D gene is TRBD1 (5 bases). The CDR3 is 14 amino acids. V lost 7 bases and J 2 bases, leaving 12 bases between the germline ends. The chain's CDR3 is CASNRGSGNQPQHF. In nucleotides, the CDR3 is TGTGCCAGCAACCGGGGGTCAGGCAATCAGCCCCAGCATTTT.

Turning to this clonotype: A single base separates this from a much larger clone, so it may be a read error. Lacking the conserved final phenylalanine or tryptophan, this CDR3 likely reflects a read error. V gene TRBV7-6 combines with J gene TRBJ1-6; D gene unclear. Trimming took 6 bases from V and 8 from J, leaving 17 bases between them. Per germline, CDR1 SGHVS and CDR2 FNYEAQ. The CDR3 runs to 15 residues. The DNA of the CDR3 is TGTGCCAGCAGTAAATTTCCAGCAGGAGATTCACCCCTCCACATT. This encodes CASSKFPAGDSPLHI.

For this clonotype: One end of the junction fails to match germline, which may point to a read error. CDR3 coding DNA: TGCGCCAGCAGTGAAGCATATGGGACAGCCAAAAACATTCGGTACTTC. As protein: CASSEAYGTAKNIRYF. The chain has TRBV6-1 and TRBJ2-4; 7 bases fit TRBD1. Germline-derived CDR1 and CDR2 are MNHNS and SASEGT. This CDR3 region has 16 residues.

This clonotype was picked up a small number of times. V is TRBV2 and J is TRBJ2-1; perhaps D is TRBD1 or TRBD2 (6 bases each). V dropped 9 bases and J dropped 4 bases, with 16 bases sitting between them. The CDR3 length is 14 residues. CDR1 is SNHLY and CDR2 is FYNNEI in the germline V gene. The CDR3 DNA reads TGTGCCAGTTGGGGGGCAGGACGATACAATGAGCAGTTCTTC. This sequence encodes CASWGAGRYNEQFF.

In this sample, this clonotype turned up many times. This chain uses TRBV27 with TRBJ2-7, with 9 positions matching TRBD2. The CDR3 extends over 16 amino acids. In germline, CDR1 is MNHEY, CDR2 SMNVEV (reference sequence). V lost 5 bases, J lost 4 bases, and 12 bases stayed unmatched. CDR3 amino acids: CASSPTWSGRPYEQYF. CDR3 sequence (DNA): TGTGCCAGCAGTCCGACGTGGAGCGGGAGGCCGTACGAGCAGTACTTC.

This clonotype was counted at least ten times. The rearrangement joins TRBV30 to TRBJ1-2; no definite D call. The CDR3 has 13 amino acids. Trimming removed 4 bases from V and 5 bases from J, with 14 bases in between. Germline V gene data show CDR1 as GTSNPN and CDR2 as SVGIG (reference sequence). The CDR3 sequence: CAWIPAGLYGYTF. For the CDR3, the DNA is TGTGCCTGGATCCCGGCAGGTTTATATGGCTACACCTTC.

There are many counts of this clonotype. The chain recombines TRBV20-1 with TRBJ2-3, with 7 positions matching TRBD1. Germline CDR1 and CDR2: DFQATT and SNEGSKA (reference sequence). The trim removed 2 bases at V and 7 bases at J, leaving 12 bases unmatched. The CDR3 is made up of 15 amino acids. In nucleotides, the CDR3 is TGCAGTGCTAGAAGTGTGGGGACAGATTGGTATACGCAGTATTTT. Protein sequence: CSARSVGTDWYTQYF.

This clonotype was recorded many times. In DNA, the CDR3 is TGTGCCAGCAGCCACAGGACAGGGGGTGATCTTGGGGAGCAGTACTTC. Translation: CASSHRTGGDLGEQYF. This chain uses TRBV7-9 with TRBJ2-7; 10 bases align to TRBD1. CDR1 and CDR2 (germline): SEHNR, FQNEAQ (reference sequence). This CDR3 spans 16 amino acids. V was pared by 5 bases and J by 7 bases, with 14 bases of the junction left unmatched.

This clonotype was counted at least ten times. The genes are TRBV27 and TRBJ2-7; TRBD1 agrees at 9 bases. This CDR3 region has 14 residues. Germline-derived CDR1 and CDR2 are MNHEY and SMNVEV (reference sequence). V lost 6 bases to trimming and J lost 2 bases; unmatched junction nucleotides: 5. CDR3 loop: CASRKDRGAYEQYF. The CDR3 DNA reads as TGTGCCAGCAGGAAGGACAGGGGTGCCTACGAGCAGTACTTC.

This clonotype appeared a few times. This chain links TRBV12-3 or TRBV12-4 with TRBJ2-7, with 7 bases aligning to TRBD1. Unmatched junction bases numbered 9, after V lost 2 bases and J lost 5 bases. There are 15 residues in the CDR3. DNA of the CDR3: TGTGCCAGCAGTTTACCGGCGAGGGACAGCGACGAGCAGTACTTC. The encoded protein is CASSLPARDSDEQYF.

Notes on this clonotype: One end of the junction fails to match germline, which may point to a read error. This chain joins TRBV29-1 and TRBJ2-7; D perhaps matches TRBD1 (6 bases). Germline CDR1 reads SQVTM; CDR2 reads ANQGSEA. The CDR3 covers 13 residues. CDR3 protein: CCVGGRGSYEQYF. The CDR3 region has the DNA TGCTGCGTTGGGGGCAGGGGCTCATACGAGCAGTACTTC.

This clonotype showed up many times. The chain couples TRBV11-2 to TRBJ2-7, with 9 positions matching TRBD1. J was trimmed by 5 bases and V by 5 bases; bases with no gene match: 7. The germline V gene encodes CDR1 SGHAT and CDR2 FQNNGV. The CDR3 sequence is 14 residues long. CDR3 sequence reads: CASSGTTGGNEQYF. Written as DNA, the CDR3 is TGTGCCAGCAGCGGCACGACAGGGGGTAACGAGCAGTACTTC. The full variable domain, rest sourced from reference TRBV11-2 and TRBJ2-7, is EAGVAQSPRYKIIEKRQSVAFWCNPISGHATLYWYQQILGQGPKLLIQFQNNGVVDDSQLPKDRFSAERLKGVDSTLKIQPAKLEDSAVYLCASSGTTGGNEQYFGPGTRLTVT.

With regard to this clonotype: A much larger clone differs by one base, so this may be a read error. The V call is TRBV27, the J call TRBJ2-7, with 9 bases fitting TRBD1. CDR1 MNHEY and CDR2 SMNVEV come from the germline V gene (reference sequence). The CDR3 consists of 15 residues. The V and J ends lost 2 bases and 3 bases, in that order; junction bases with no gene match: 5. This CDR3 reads CASSLVGTGHYEQYF. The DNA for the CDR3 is TGTGCCAGCAGTTTAGTTGGGACAGGGCACTACGAGCAGTACTTC.